This section outlines one TCR beta chain sequence together with its context. No cognate antigen has been identified for it. Base-call qualities are not available, and no considerably larger clone is one nucleotide away. No patient had received any treatment before thyroid surgery. Using T-cell receptor beta sequencing, the researchers looked back retrospectively at clinical samples from patients, gathered between the early 2010s and the late 2010s. This specimen comes from a study of metastatic and nonmetastatic thyroid tumors (dated by TCRdb to the early 2020s). Concerning the study at large: For patients with malignant and with benign thyroid disease, the researchers compared repertoires between peripheral blood samples and tumor or nodule tissue samples.

CDR1 SGHVS and CDR2 FQNEAQ were looked up in the germline V gene. Trimming leaves V shorter by 4 bases and J shorter by 0 bases, with the junction holding 5 bases beyond the gene matches. The CDR3 runs 15 amino acids, cysteine and phenylalanine included. CDR3 DNA is the only sequence kept; it has 45 bases, read in frame from the first base. Libraries were built with PCR. The sample was run on an Illumina HiSeq 4000. High-throughput sequencing was used to profile the TCR beta-chain CDR3 region of each patient. Concerning the study's data processing: The researchers built a classifier to tell apart papillary thyroid cancer patients with distant metastasis, based on CDR3 differences among clinicopathological groups. The Shannon index was used to assess repertoire diversity, and the Morisita-Horn index was used to assess tumor-blood repertoire similarity. The public sequencing data were trimmed at Q25 with fastp and processed into clonotypes with MiXCR by TCRdb, which kept only in-frame beta chains. TCRdb's processing, not the study's, gives the V and J calls here. The sample table lists some 23,000 clones, roughly 20% of them with a count of one. The top ten hold under 30% of the sample.

The investigation overall reported the following: TCR beta diversity was reported as significantly higher in malignant tumors than in benign nodules, in both blood and tumor samples.

The TCR sequence derives from a female donor with papillary thyroid cancer or a benign thyroid nodule (not recorded which). Some clones in this sample may be carry-over from other donors' samples. The receptor chain draws on TRBV7-8 and TRBJ2-7; TRBD2 lines up with 8 middle nucleotides. The sample taken for sequencing was blood. This receptor has the CDR3 CASSSIAGSSYEQYF. The nucleotide sequence reads as follows: TGTGCCAGCAGCTCAATAGCGGGGAGCTCCTACGAGCAGTACTTC.